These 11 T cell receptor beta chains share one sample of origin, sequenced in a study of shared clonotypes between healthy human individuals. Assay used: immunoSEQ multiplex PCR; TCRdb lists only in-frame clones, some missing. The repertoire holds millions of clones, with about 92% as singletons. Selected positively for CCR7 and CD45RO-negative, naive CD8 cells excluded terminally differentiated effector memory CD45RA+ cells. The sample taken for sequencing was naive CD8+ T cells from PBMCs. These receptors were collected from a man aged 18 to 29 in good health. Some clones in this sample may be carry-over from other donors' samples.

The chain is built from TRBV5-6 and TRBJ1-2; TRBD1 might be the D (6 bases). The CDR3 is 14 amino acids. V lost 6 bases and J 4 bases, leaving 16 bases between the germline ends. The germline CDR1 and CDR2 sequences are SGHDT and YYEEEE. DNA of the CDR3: TGTGCCAGCACCGCCCCAGGGGACCTCTATGGCTACACCTTC. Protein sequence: CASTAPGDLYGYTF. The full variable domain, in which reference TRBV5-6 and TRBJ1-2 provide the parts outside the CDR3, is DAGVTQSPTHLIKTRGQQVTLRCSPKSGHDTVSWYQQALGQGPQFIFQYYEEEERQRGNFPDRFSGHQFPNYSSELNVNALLLGDSALYLCASTAPGDLYGYTFGSGTRLTVV.

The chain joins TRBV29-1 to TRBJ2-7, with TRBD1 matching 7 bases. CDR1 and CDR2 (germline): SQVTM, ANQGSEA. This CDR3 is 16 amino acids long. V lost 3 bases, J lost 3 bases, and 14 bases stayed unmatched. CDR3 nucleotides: TGCAGCGTTGAGATTCCCGGGACAGCCATACACTACGAGCAGTACTTC. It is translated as CSVEIPGTAIHYEQYF.

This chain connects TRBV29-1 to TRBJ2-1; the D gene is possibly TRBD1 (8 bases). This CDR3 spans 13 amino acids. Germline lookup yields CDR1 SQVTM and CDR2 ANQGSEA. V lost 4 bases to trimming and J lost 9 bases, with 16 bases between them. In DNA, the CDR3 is TGCAGCGTTGTAACAGGGGGGGTCGGTGAGCAGTTCTTC. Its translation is CSVVTGGVGEQFF.

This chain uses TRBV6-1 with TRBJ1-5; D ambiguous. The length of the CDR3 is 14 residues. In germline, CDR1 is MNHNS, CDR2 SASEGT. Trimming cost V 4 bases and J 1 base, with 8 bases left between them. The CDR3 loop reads CASSARTSNQPQHF. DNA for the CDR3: TGTGCCAGCAGTGCGCGGACCAGCAATCAGCCCCAGCATTTT.

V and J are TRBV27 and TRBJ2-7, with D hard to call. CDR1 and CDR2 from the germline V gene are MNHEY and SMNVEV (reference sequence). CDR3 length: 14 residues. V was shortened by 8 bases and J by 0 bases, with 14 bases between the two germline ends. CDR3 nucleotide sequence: TGTGCCAGCTGTAGTAGGCAGGACTCCTACGAGCAGTACTTC. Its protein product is CASCSRQDSYEQYF.

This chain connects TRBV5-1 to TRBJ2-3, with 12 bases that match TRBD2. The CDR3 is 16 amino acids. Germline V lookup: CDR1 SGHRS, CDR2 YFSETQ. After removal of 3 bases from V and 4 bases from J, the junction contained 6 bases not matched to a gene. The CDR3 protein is CASSSLAGGLPDTQYF. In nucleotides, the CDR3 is TGCGCCAGCAGCTCCCTAGCGGGAGGGCTCCCAGATACGCAGTATTTT.

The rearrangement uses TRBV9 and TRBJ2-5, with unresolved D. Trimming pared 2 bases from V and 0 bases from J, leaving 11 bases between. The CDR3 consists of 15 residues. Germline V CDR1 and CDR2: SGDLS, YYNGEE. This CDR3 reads CASSVANSYQETQYF. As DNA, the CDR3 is TGTGCCAGCAGCGTGGCTAATTCGTACCAAGAGACCCAGTACTTC.

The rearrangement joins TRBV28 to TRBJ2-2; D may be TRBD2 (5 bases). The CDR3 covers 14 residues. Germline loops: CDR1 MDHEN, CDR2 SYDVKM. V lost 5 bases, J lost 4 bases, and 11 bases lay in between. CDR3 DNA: TGTGCCAGCAGTGAGGGCGCGGGCACCGGGGAGCTGTTTTTT. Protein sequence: CASSEGAGTGELFF. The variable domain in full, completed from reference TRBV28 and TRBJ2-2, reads DVKVTQSSRYLVKRTGEKVFLECVQDMDHENMFWYRQDPGLGLRLIYFSYDVKMKEKGDIPEGYSVSREKKERFSLILESASTNQTSMYLCASSEGAGTGELFFGEGSRLTVL.

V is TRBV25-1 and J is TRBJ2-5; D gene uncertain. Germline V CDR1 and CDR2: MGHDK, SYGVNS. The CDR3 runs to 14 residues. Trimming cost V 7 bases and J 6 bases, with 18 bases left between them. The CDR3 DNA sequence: TGTGCCAGCAACCCCCGACCGTTTAGGAAGACCCAGTACTTC. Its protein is CASNPRPFRKTQYF.

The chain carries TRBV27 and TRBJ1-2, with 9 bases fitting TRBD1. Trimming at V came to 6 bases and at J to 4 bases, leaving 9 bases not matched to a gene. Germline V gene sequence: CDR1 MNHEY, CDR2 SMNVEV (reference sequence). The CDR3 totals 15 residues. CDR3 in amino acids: CASRYWTGETYGYTF. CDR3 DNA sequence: TGTGCCAGCAGATATTGGACAGGGGAAACCTATGGCTACACCTTC.

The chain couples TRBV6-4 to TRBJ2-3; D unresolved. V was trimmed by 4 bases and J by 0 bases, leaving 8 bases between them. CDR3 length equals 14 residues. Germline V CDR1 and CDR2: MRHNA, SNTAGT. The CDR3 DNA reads TGTGCCAGCAGTGCGAGTACTAGCACAGATACGCAGTATTTT. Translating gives CASSASTSTDTQYF.